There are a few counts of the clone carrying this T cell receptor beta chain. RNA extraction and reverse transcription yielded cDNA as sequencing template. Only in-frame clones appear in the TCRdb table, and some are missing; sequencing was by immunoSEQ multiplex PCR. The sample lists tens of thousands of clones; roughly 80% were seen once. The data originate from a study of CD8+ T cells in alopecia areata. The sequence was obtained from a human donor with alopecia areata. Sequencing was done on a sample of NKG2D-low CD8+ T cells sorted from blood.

CDR3 coding DNA: TGTGCCAGCAGACCCCCGGTAGCGGGAGGGCCTAATGAGCAGTACTTC. It yields the protein CASRPPVAGGPNEQYF. This chain links TRBV7-8 with TRBJ2-7, with 11 bases aligning to TRBD2. The CDR3 totals 16 residues. In germline, CDR1 is SGHVS, CDR2 FQNEAQ. J gave up 7 bases and V 6 bases, and 14 bases lay outside the gene matches.